Described below is a single T cell receptor (beta chain) sequence and its context. Clones were sequenced by immunoSEQ multiplex PCR, and TCRdb holds only the in-frame ones, with some missing. The profile covers 90,000 to 120,000 clones, with approximately 90% appearing a single time and about 0.78% taken by the ten largest. This sample is part of a study of T cell changes during pregnancy in multiple sclerosis. Deletions cut 6 bases from V and 7 bases from J, with 10 bases between. The germline V gene has CDR1 DFQATT and CDR2 SNEGSKA (reference sequence). The CDR3 has 11 amino acids. Here the sequenced sample was peripheral blood, taken in the third trimester of pregnancy. The sequence was collected from a female donor in good health, enrolled as a control in a pregnancy study. The chain employs TRBV20-1 and TRBJ2-1, with D unresolved. The CDR3 DNA reads TGCAGTGCAGAGGTCGTGAATGAGCAGTTCTTC. Translated, it gives CSAEVVNEQFF.